These 15 T cell receptor beta chains were all obtained from the same sample, sequenced in a study of spatial heterogeneity in lung cancer. MiXCR was run by TCRdb on the 5' RACE reads, yielding one entry per CDR3 protein. The sample has more than 35,000 distinct CDR3 sequences; around 5% are singletons. Time point: sample taken at primary tumor resection. Whole RNA from tumor, nontumor lung or frozen PBMC was sequenced unsorted. The source was PBMCs, collected at surgery. These receptors were taken from a female donor with early-stage non-small cell lung cancer.

This clonotype occurred a few times. The rearrangement uses TRBV7-6 and TRBJ1-1, with D unclear. CDR1 is SGHVS and CDR2 is FNYEAQ in the germline V gene. V was shortened by 5 bases and J by 0 bases, with 10 bases between the two germline ends. This CDR3 is 14 amino acids long. In DNA form, the CDR3 reads TGTGCCAGCAGCCCCGGAGGTTTGAACACTGAAGCTTTCTTT. Translation: CASSPGGLNTEAFF.

This clonotype was observed at least ten times. The chain is built from TRBV5-1 and TRBJ2-5; D is unclear. The CDR3 is 14 amino acids. CDR1 is SGHRS and CDR2 is YFSETQ in the germline V gene. Between the trimmed V and J ends, which lost 0 bases and 1 base, there was a span of 7 bases. CDR3: CASSLGDIQETQYF. CDR3 in DNA: TGCGCCAGCAGCTTGGGCGATATCCAAGAGACCCAGTACTTC. Based on the CDR3 plus reference TRBV5-1 and TRBJ2-5, the full variable domain is KAGVTQTPRYLIKTRGQQVTLSCSPISGHRSVSWYQQTPGQGLQFLFEYFSETQRNKGNFPGRFSGRQFSNSRSEMNVSTLELGDSALYLCASSLGDIQETQYFGPGTRLLVL.

This chain connects TRBV6-5 to TRBJ2-5, with unresolved D. Trimming took 2 bases from V and 4 from J, leaving 14 bases between them. The germline gives CDR1 MNHEY, CDR2 SVGAGI. The length of the CDR3 is 15 residues. CDR3 in DNA: TGTGCCAGCAGTTACATCCGCCCCCCCGGAGAGACCCAGTACTTC. It specifies CASSYIRPPGETQYF.

This clonotype came up many times. Here the CDR3 DNA reads TGTGCCAGCAGGCGTCCCGGCAGGGCCTACAACTCTGGGGCCAACGTCCTGACTTTC. Translated: CASRRPGRAYNSGANVLTF. The rearrangement joins TRBV11-2 to TRBJ2-6; D perhaps matches TRBD1 (5 bases). The CDR3 is 19 residues long. The germline V gene has CDR1 SGHAT and CDR2 FQNNGV. V lost 6 bases and J 0 bases, leaving 21 bases between the germline ends.

The chain recombines TRBV12-3 or TRBV12-4 with TRBJ2-1; 12 nucleotides agree with TRBD2. CDR3 length: 17 residues. V was pared by 5 bases and J by 7 bases, with 12 bases of the junction left unmatched. The CDR3 spells CASSLAITSGGRNEQFF. The CDR3 region has the DNA TGTGCCAGCAGTCTCGCGATTACTAGCGGGGGGCGTAATGAGCAGTTCTTC.

The J gene is TRBJ2-7, the V gene TRBV6-5; no firm D call. Trimming left V 2 bases short and J 0 bases short, with 17 bases between. The length of the CDR3 is 17 residues. The germline V gene encodes CDR1 MNHEY and CDR2 SVGAGI. The CDR3 loop reads CASSYTPGRKSSYEQYF. CDR3 in DNA: TGTGCCAGCAGTTACACTCCCGGACGGAAGAGCTCCTACGAGCAGTACTTC.

There are a few counts of this clonotype. The rearrangement uses TRBV12-5 and TRBJ2-4, with D possibly TRBD1 on 6 matching bases. V shed 10 bases and J shed 0 bases, with 16 bases lying between them. This CDR3 region has 15 residues. Looked up from germline, CDR1 is LGHNT and CDR2 is FRNRAP. This CDR3 reads CANLDRVQAKNIQYF. As DNA, the CDR3 is TGTGCTAATTTGGACAGAGTTCAAGCCAAAAACATTCAGTACTTC.

This clonotype was counted at least ten times. The rearrangement uses TRBV6-5 and TRBJ2-7; 10 bases are a match to TRBD1. The CDR3 is 15 amino acids. V lost 2 bases and J lost 3; bases outside the gene matches: 4. Germline lookup yields CDR1 MNHEY and CDR2 SVGAGI. The CDR3 loop is CASSYQGQGIYEQYF. For the CDR3, the DNA is TGTGCCAGCAGTTACCAGGGACAGGGGATCTACGAGCAGTACTTC.

This clonotype came up a few times. The CDR3 loop is CASSRMTGVIPEAFF. As DNA, the CDR3 is TGTGCCAGCAGCCGGATGACAGGGGTTATACCTGAAGCTTTCTTT. The genes are TRBV3-1 and TRBJ1-1; 8 bases are a match to TRBD1. J lost 6 bases, V lost 4 bases, and 10 bases had no gene match. The CDR3 covers 15 residues. The germline gives CDR1 LGHDT, CDR2 YNNKEL (reference sequence).

Many counts were recorded for this clonotype. The DNA for the CDR3 is TGCAGCGGCTCCGGGACAGGCCCAGATACGCAGTATTTT. Translating it yields CSGSGTGPDTQYF. The chain has TRBV29-1 and TRBJ2-3, with TRBD1 matching 8 bases. CDR3 length: 13 amino acids. Germline CDR1 reads SQVTM; CDR2 reads ANQGSEA. Trimming removed 7 bases from V and 4 bases from J; junction bases left unmatched: 7.

This clonotype was detected ten times or more. This rearrangement joins TRBV2 to TRBJ1-1; no definite D call. Trimming cost V 5 bases and J 1 base, with 8 bases left between them. Germline V gene lookup returns CDR1 SNHLY and CDR2 FYNNEI. This CDR3 region has 13 residues. The CDR3 sequence: CASSYRQNTEAFF. The CDR3 region has the DNA TGTGCCAGCAGTTATAGGCAGAACACTGAAGCTTTCTTT.

Worth noting for this clonotype: Given a much more abundant clone one base away, this may be a read error. This sequence joins TRBV10-3 and TRBJ2-5; D may be TRBD2 (6 bases). The CDR3 length is 14 residues. Looked up from germline, CDR1 is ENHRY and CDR2 is SYGVKD. Trimming shortened V by 11 bases and J by 4 bases, and 20 bases separated the two germline ends. CDR3 DNA: TGTGCCTCCCGACCGGGAGAGGGAAGAGAGACCCAGTACTTC. It is translated as CASRPGEGRETQYF.

In this sample, this clonotype is medium-sized. The V and J genes are TRBV28 and TRBJ2-7; D ambiguous. V lost 2 bases and J 0 bases, leaving 5 bases between the germline ends. Germline-derived CDR1 and CDR2 are MDHEN and SYDVKM. CDR3 length: 13 amino acids. The CDR3 spells CASSLKSSYEQYF. CDR3 nucleotides: TGTGCCAGCAGTTTAAAGAGCTCCTACGAGCAGTACTTC.

This clonotype was seen ten or more times. Here the CDR3 DNA reads TGTGCCAGCAGACGGTCTAGCGGGACCTACGAGCAGTACTTC. Its protein is CASRRSSGTYEQYF. The rearrangement joins TRBV6-2 or TRBV6-3 to TRBJ2-7; 9 bases are shared with TRBD2. The CDR3 has 14 residues. V dropped 6 bases and J dropped 2; count of bases not matched to a gene: 5. Germline loops: CDR1 MNHEY, CDR2 SVGEGT.

Of note for this clonotype: A much larger clone differs from this one at a single base, so this may be a read error. The genes are TRBV20-1 and TRBJ2-7; TRBD2 aligns across 11 bases. This CDR3 region has 13 residues. Germline trimming cut 6 bases from V and 5 bases from J; bases unmatched to any gene: 6. Per the germline V gene, CDR1 is DFQATT and CDR2 is SNEGSKA (reference sequence). This chain's CDR3 is CSATSGSANEQYF. The DNA of the CDR3 is TGCAGTGCCACTAGCGGGAGTGCCAACGAGCAGTACTTC.